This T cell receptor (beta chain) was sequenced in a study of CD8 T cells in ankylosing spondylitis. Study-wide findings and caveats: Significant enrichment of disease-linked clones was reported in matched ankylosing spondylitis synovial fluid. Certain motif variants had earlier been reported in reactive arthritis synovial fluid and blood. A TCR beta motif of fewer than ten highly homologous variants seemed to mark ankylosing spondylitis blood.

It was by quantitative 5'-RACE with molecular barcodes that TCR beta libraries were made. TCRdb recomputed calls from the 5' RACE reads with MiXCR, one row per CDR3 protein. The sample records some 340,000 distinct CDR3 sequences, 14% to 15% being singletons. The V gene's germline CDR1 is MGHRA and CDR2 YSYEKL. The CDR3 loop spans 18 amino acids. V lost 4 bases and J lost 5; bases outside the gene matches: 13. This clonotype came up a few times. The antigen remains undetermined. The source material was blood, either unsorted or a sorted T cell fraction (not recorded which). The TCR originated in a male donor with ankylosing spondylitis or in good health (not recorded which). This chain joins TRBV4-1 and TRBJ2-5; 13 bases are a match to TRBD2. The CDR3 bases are TGCGCCAGCAGCCCATTGGGGCCCTTGACTAGCGGGGGGGAGACCCAGTACTTC. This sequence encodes CASSPLGPLTSGGETQYF.